The 13 T cell receptor beta chains presented below share a single source sample, sequenced in a study of blood T cell repertoires in COVID-19. Libraries were prepared by immunoSEQ multiplex PCR; TCRdb keeps only in-frame clonotypes and omits some of them. The sample lists some 65,000 clones; over 75% were seen once. What was sequenced was peripheral blood. The receptors originated from a man older than 75 with acute or convalescent COVID-19.

The chain uses TRBV6-5 and TRBJ2-2; 7 bases agree with TRBD1. The CDR3 consists of 15 residues. The germline V gene has CDR1 MNHEY and CDR2 SVGAGI. V dropped 7 bases and J dropped 1; count of bases not matched to a gene: 6. In DNA form, the CDR3 reads TGTGCCAGCACCCCGGGACAGATGAACACCGGGGAGCTGTTTTTT. It yields the protein CASTPGQMNTGELFF.

A single count supports this clone. J is TRBJ2-7 and V is TRBV7-9; tentative D call: TRBD2 (5 bases). V dropped 6 bases and J dropped 0 bases, with 12 bases sitting between them. This CDR3 is built from 14 residues. From germline, CDR1 is SEHNR and CDR2 FQNEAQ (reference sequence). The CDR3 loop reads CASSPDGNSYEQYF. CDR3 coding DNA: TGTGCCAGCAGTCCAGACGGGAACTCCTACGAGCAGTACTTC.

To note about this clone: This sample includes further DNA sequences coding for the same CDR3. The rearrangement links TRBV6-1 to TRBJ2-1; no reliable D call. V was clipped by 1 base and J by 0 bases, with 7 bases between them. Germline assignment: CDR1 MNHNS and CDR2 SASEGT. The CDR3 spans 15 residues. The CDR3 sequence: CASSEGGGSYNEQFF. The CDR3, as DNA: TGTGCCAGCAGTGAAGGCGGCGGCTCCTACAATGAGCAGTTCTTC.

This chain links TRBV9 with TRBJ2-6; tentative D call: TRBD2 (6 bases). Germline CDR1 is SGDLS and CDR2 is YYNGEE. CDR3 length equals 17 residues. Trimming took 1 base from V and 4 from J, leaving 15 bases between them. The CDR3 sequence: CASSVNPGEGGANVLTF. The CDR3 DNA is TGTGCCAGCAGCGTAAACCCGGGAGAGGGCGGGGCCAACGTCCTGACTTTC.

The rearrangement joins TRBV6-5 to TRBJ2-7; possibly TRBD2 for D (5 bases). This CDR3 contains 13 residues. Trimming took off 7 bases at V and 7 bases at J, with 17 bases between the two ends. The germline gives CDR1 MNHEY, CDR2 SVGAGI. CDR3 in DNA: TGTGCCAGCACCCCTCCGGGTACGGGGGAGCAGTACTTC. As protein: CASTPPGTGEQYF.

V usage is TRBV30 and J usage is TRBJ2-4, with D perhaps matching TRBD2 (5 bases). Germline CDR1 reads GTSNPN; CDR2 reads SVGIG (reference sequence). With 5 bases removed from V and 9 bases from J, the gap between germline ends came to 11 bases. This CDR3 region has 11 residues. CDR3 nucleotide sequence: TGTGCCTGGGGGAGTATCCTCATTCAGTACTTC. Translated, it gives CAWGSILIQYF.

V and J are TRBV24-1 and TRBJ1-4; possibly TRBD1 for D (6 bases). The germline V gene has CDR1 KGHDR and CDR2 SFDVKD. Trimming stripped 4 bases from V and 7 bases from J, with 15 bases between. This CDR3 comprises 15 residues. The CDR3 bases are TGTGCCACCAGTGAAGGCGGGGGGCGGAGTGAAAAACTGTTTTTT. This translates into CATSEGGGRSEKLFF.

The rearrangement uses TRBV18 and TRBJ2-2; 8 nucleotides agree with TRBD1. The CDR3 totals 15 residues. V was pared by 3 bases and J by 4 bases, with 4 bases of the junction left unmatched. Germline values: CDR1 KGHSH, CDR2 LQKENI. The CDR3: CASSPNGQGTGELFF. CDR3 sequence (DNA): TGTGCCAGCTCACCCAATGGACAGGGCACCGGGGAGCTGTTTTTT.

This chain connects TRBV7-2 to TRBJ1-3; D may be TRBD1 (6 bases). The V gene lost 5 bases and the J gene lost 1 base, with 12 bases spanning the gap. The CDR3 consists of 15 residues. The germline gives CDR1 SGHTA, CDR2 FQGNSA. CDR3 sequence: CASSIVQGSGNTIYF. DNA for the CDR3: TGTGCCAGCAGCATAGTACAGGGTTCTGGAAACACCATATATTTT.

The V and J genes are TRBV7-6 and TRBJ2-7, with 8 bases lining up with TRBD2. Trimming cost V 5 bases and J 3 bases; bases outside gene matches: 6. This CDR3 is 14 amino acids long. CDR1 and CDR2 from the germline V gene are SGHVS and FNYEAQ. The CDR3 sequence: CASSAGTSGYEQYF. The CDR3 DNA reads TGTGCCAGCAGCGCCGGGACTAGTGGCTACGAGCAGTACTTC. Complete variable domain (other parts from reference TRBV7-6 and TRBJ2-7): GAGVSQSPRYKVTKRGQDVALRCDPISGHVSLYWYRQALGQGPEFLTYFNYEAQQDKSGLPNDRFSAERPEGSISTLTIQRTEQRDSAMYRCASSAGTSGYEQYFGPGTRLTVT.

This clone was recorded once. The chain combines TRBV24-1 with TRBJ2-4, with 10 bases fitting TRBD2. Germline V CDR1 and CDR2: KGHDR, SFDVKD. V shed 4 bases, J shed 9 bases, and the junction held 5 bases outside the gene matches. This CDR3 contains 14 residues. The CDR3 region is CATSDRRLAGIQYF. DNA for the CDR3: TGTGCCACCAGTGACCGAAGACTAGCGGGCATTCAGTACTTC.

This chain links TRBV6-6 with TRBJ1-6; TRBD1 matches 8 bases. This CDR3 is 14 amino acids long. The V gene's germline CDR1 is MNHNY and CDR2 SVGAGI (reference sequence). The V gene end was trimmed by 7 bases and the J gene end by 7 bases; junction bases not matched to a gene: 6. The CDR3 bases are TGTGCCAGCAAAGTGACAGGGGAGAATTCACCCCTCCACTTT. This gives the protein CASKVTGENSPLHF.

This sequence joins TRBV15 and TRBJ1-5; D is perhaps TRBD1 (5 bases). Per germline, CDR1 LNHNV and CDR2 YYDKDF (reference sequence). The CDR3 sequence is 13 residues long. Trimming stripped 4 bases from V and 3 bases from J, with 7 bases between. CDR3 nucleotides: TGTGCCACCAGCAAGACAGTCAATCAGCCCCAGCATTTT. As protein: CATSKTVNQPQHF.